The present T cell receptor (beta chain) was sequenced within a study of T cell responses to AZD1222 COVID-19 vaccine. Data came from immunoSEQ multiplex PCR; TCRdb stores just in-frame clones and leaves some out. The sample has 80,000 to 100,000 clones; about 90% are singletons. The CDR3 consists of 13 residues. Trimming pared 5 bases from V and 1 base from J, leaving 8 bases between. Germline V gives CDR1 SGHTA, CDR2 FQGTGA. This clone was counted a single time. Its antigen is unidentified. Study outcomes and limitations: The CD4 TCRs associated with vaccination extended across spike and predominated at 160-218 and 743-854. Only five or six AZD1222 recipients were seropositive at baseline. Targeting of unmutated variant regions was reportedly seen in nearly half of spike-specific TCRs. Spike-specific TCR breadth and depth both grew after two AZD1222 doses.

Sequencing was performed on peripheral blood, taken on day 0 of MenACWY control vaccination. The chain recombines TRBV7-3 with TRBJ1-1; D is unclear. The source of this sequence is an adult in good health. The CDR3 DNA reads TGTGCCAGCAGCACCACACGGAACACTGAAGCTTTCTTT. It specifies CASSTTRNTEAFF.